The rows below give T cell receptor beta chains drawn from one sample of a study of blood T cell repertoires in COVID-19. Assay: immunoSEQ multiplex PCR; the TCRdb copy retains only in-frame clones and omits some. The sample lists around 61,000 clones, about 90% occurring once. The sample comprised peripheral blood. These receptors originate from a man in his sixties with acute or convalescent COVID-19. CDR3s include the opening cysteine and the closing phenylalanine or tryptophan. A D gene is named only where the DNA matches it firmly. The size field is filled for only some rows; it gives once, few, many or a size class.

TRBV7-2	TRBJ1-6	-	TRBD1	TGTGCCAGCAGCTCCTCCGGGACAGTTATTTATTCACCCCTCCACTTT	CASSSSGTVIYSPLHF
TRBV30	TRBJ2-7	-	-	TGTGCCTGTTCGAGCCCAACCTTGGGTAGCGCGGACGAGCAGTACTTC	CACSSPTLGSADEQYF
TRBV2	TRBJ2-1	-	TRBD1	TGTGCCAGCAGTAAGGGACAGGGCGCCTACAATGAGCAGTTCTTC	CASSKGQGAYNEQFF
TRBV27	TRBJ1-1	-	-	TGTGCCAGCCAAACACACCAGGGTACGAACACTGAAGCTTTCTTT	CASQTHQGTNTEAFF
TRBV19	TRBJ1-2	few	-	TGTGCCAGTAGTCGCGGGGTTGGAGGCTACACCTTC	CASSRGVGGYTF
TRBV6-5	TRBJ1-1	-	-	TGTGCCAGCAGCCTTTACAGGGAAGGAGACGCTTTCTTT	CASSLYREGDAFF
TRBV27	TRBJ2-7	-	-	TGTGCCAGCAGTAAGTGGGGCGATGACGAGCAGTACTTC	CASSKWGDDEQYF
TRBV29-1	TRBJ2-3	-	-	TGCAGCCTAGAGGGTGCAGATACGCAGTATTTT	CSLEGADTQYF
TRBV5-1	TRBJ2-1	once	TRBD2	TGCGCCAGCAGCTTCAATGGACTAGCTTACAATGAGCAGTTCTTC	CASSFNGLAYNEQFF
TRBV24-1	TRBJ1-2	-	-	TGTGCCACCAGTGATCGGGGGGGGGCAGACTATGGCTACACCTTC	CATSDRGGADYGYTF
TRBV5-1	TRBJ1-5	-	-	TGCGCCAGCAGCTTGGGCGGATTTAGCAATCAGCCCCAGCATTTT	CASSLGGFSNQPQHF
TRBV25-1	TRBJ1-6	-	-	TGTGCCAGCACCAGGTCGAATAATTCACCCCTCCACTTT	CASTRSNNSPLHF
TRBV2	TRBJ1-2	many	TRBD1	TGTGCCAACCGCCGGGACAGGGTATTCCATGGCTACACCTTC	CANRRDRVFHGYTF
TRBV5-3	TRBJ2-1	-	-	TGTGCCAGAAGCTTGGATCCAGCGGTCACTTACAATGAGCAGTTCTTC	CARSLDPAVTYNEQFF
TRBV19	TRBJ2-1	once	TRBD2	TGTGCCAGTAGTAATCCTAGCGGGGGTACTGAGCAGTTCTTC	CASSNPSGGTEQFF
TRBV7-2	TRBJ1-3	-	TRBD1	TGTGCCAGCAGCTTCGGACAGGGGGGTAGAAACACCATATATTTT	CASSFGQGGRNTIYF
TRBV7-2	TRBJ2-1	-	-	TGTGCCAGCGCCCTCACGGGGACCTACAATGAGCAGTTCTTC	CASALTGTYNEQFF
TRBV18	TRBJ2-7	-	-	TGTGCCAGCTCACCAGGGATAGCGCTTACCTACGAGCAGTACTTC	CASSPGIALTYEQYF
TRBV6-5	TRBJ2-1	-	-	TGTGCCAGCAGTTACTTGCTAGGCTCCTACAATGAGCAGTTCTTC	CASSYLLGSYNEQFF
TRBV5-4	TRBJ1-2	-	TRBD1	TGTGCCAGCAGTTTCACCGGGACAGTCTATGGCTACACCTTC	CASSFTGTVYGYTF
TRBV10-3	TRBJ2-3	-	TRBD1	TGTGCCATCAGTGAGTCCGGACAGGGGAGAACAGATACGCAGTATTTT	CAISESGQGRTDTQYF
TRBV5-1	TRBJ2-2	-	TRBD2	TGCGCCAGCAGCTTGGACGGAGCGGGGGACACCGGGGAGCTGTTTTTT	CASSLDGAGDTGELFF
TRBV19	TRBJ1-4	-	-	TGTGCCAGTAGTTCGACCGGAGCAACTAATGAAAAACTGTTTTTT	CASSSTGATNEKLFF
TRBV5-1	TRBJ2-7	-	TRBD1	TGCGCCAGCAGCGCGGACAGGGGCTACGAGCAGTACTTC	CASSADRGYEQYF
TRBV23-1	TRBJ1-4	-	-	TGCGCCAGCAGTCAATCGGGCAGGAGGGGACGGATCACTAATGAAAAACTGTTTTTT	CASSQSGRRGRITNEKLFF
TRBV10-3	TRBJ2-3	-	-	TGTGCCATCAGTCCTGGACAGGGAGGGTTGTCATGGGATACGCAGTATTTT	CAISPGQGGLSWDTQYF
TRBV5-6	TRBJ2-7	few	TRBD1	TGTGCCAGCAGCCCAAGACAGGGATTAATCTACGAGCAGTACTTC	CASSPRQGLIYEQYF
TRBV10-2	TRBJ1-2	-	-	TGCGCCAGCAGTGAGCCGCGCGGGACGGATTTCTATGGCTACACCTTC	CASSEPRGTDFYGYTF
TRBV10-2	TRBJ1-3	-	-	TGCGCCACCTCCACGGGGGGTGGAAACACCATATATTTT	CATSTGGGNTIYF
TRBV27	TRBJ2-7	-	-	TGTGCCAGCAGTCCGCCCCATCGGACACTGGAGTACTTC	CASSPPHRTLEYF
TRBV3-1/TRBV3-2	TRBJ1-6	-	TRBD1	TGTGCCAGCAGTCGAGGGACAGGGGGTTCCTCTGGAATCTATAATTCACCCCTCCACTTT	CASSRGTGGSSGIYNSPLHF
TRBV5-1	TRBJ1-2	-	TRBD1	TGCGCCAGCAGCTTGGGACAGGGGGCTTTGGCTTATGGCTACACCTTC	CASSLGQGALAYGYTF
TRBV19	TRBJ2-7	-	TRBD1	TGTGCCAGTGGGGGAACAGGGGAACCTCGCGACGAGCAGTACTTC	CASGGTGEPRDEQYF
TRBV5-1	TRBJ2-3	-	TRBD1	TGCGCCAGCAGCCGCGGACAGGCGGGCACAGATACGCAGTATTTT	CASSRGQAGTDTQYF
TRBV12-5	TRBJ1-1	-	-	TGTGCTAGTGGTATGGCTTGGACCGGCGGGACTGAAGCTTTCTTT	CASGMAWTGGTEAFF
TRBV29-1	TRBJ1-1	-	-	TGCAGCGTACTACCTTTACTGAACACTGAAGCTTTCTTT	CSVLPLLNTEAFF
TRBV10-3	TRBJ2-7	-	-	TGTGCCATCGGCCTCAGCACGGGCGAGCAGTACTTC	CAIGLSTGEQYF
TRBV27	TRBJ2-3	-	-	TGTGCCAGCAGACAACAGGGAACAGATACGCAGTATTTT	CASRQQGTDTQYF
TRBV5-1	TRBJ2-7	-	TRBD1	TGCGCCAGCAGCTTGACAGGGGCCGCCTTTTACGAGCAGTACTTC	CASSLTGAAFYEQYF
TRBV3-1/TRBV3-2	TRBJ2-1	-	-	TGTGCCAGCACCCATGGCGCGGGGGCTAGGGATGAGCAGTTCTTC	CASTHGAGARDEQFF
TRBV28	TRBJ1-2	-	TRBD1	TGTGCCAGCATCGAGACAGGGGGCTTTTCCCCGACTGGCTACACCTTC	CASIETGGFSPTGYTF
TRBV3-1/TRBV3-2	TRBJ1-1	few	TRBD1	TGTGCCAGCAGCCACACCACTCGGACAGGTTTGGGCCCCTACTTT	CASSHTTRTGLGPYF
TRBV5-1	TRBJ1-2	-	TRBD1	TGCGCCAGCAGCCCGTCGGGACAGGGGGATAACTATGGCTACACCTTC	CASSPSGQGDNYGYTF